The entry below gives a single T cell receptor (beta chain) sequence along with its context. Its antigen is currently unknown. Before any sequencing was done, the ViraFEST assay used viral peptide pools to expand antigen-specific CD4+ T cells. An approximately nine-day culture period preceded the isolation of CD4+ T cells. According to the study, vaccine recipients showed no prior SARS-CoV-2 infection and negative nucleocapsid antibodies. For each well, some 2 million PBMC were cultured with about 10 IU/ml IL-2 and roughly 9.2 ug/ml peptides. Cultures had half their medium replaced with IL-2 medium on days 3 and 7. The repertoire was sequenced with immunoSEQ multiplex PCR; TCRdb's copy has only in-frame clones and lacks some. The data show more than 35,000 clones, about 60% seen once. V shed 2 bases, J shed 4 bases, and the junction held 5 bases outside the gene matches. Germline CDR1 is SGDLS and CDR2 is YYNGEE. The CDR3 spans 14 residues.

This sample stems from a study of vaccination effects on CD4 cells after COVID-19. Study observations and caveats: Convalescent patients numbered few in the study; early post-infection timepoints were missing entirely. Infection-derived and vaccine-derived clones contracted markedly late after vaccination.

The specimen comprised CD4+ T cells from PBMCs cultured with HCoV-OC43 spike peptides, sampled before COVID-19 vaccination. Indicated subset: HCoV-OC43 spike overlapping peptide pool stimulation. The genes are TRBV9 and TRBJ2-7; 8 bases match TRBD2. The TCR originated in a human donor who received a COVID-19 vaccine. The DNA for the CDR3 is TGTGCCAGCAGCGTTTCAGCGGGAGTTTACGAGCAGTACTTC. This translates into CASSVSAGVYEQYF.